This TCR beta chain was profiled in a study of blood T cell repertoires in COVID-19. The table came from immunoSEQ multiplex PCR; TCRdb's copy has only in-frame clones and leaves some out. The table records some 64,000 clones, more than 75% of them present only once. This clone was recorded a few times. Germline V gene lookup returns CDR1 LNHDA and CDR2 SQIVND (reference sequence). This CDR3 region has 17 residues. With V trimmed by 0 bases and J by 3 bases, 8 bases remained unmatched. Sequencing was performed on peripheral blood. This chain uses TRBV19 with TRBJ1-5; TRBD1 aligns across 7 bases. The origin of this receptor is a woman aged 55 to 70 with acute or convalescent COVID-19. CDR3 loop: CASSIDRGRGSNQPQHF. The CDR3 DNA reads as TGTGCCAGTAGTATAGATCGCGGCAGGGGGTCCAATCAGCCCCAGCATTTT.